This T cell receptor (beta chain) was obtained from a study of T-cell reconstitution after alpha-beta-depleted transplantation in children. During its preparation, the TCRbeta library received unique molecular identifiers. TCRdb recomputed calls from the PCR reads with MiXCR, one row per CDR3 protein. The repertoire holds nearly 350,000 distinct CDR3 sequences, with around 16% as singletons. This clonotype was picked up many times. V shed 1 base and J shed 8 bases, with 11 bases lying between them. CDR3 length: 13 amino acids. Germline-derived CDR1 and CDR2 are DFQATT and SNEGSKA (reference sequence).

The sequence came from a male patient between 2 and 10 years old who had a stem cell transplant for acute lymphoblastic leukemia, so the T cells may come from the graft donor. The V call is TRBV20-1, the J call TRBJ1-4, with TRBD1 as a possible D gene (5 bases). Source: PBMCs, mostly from graft donor cells, taken 360 days after TCRalphabeta/CD19-depleted stem cell transplant. CDR3 DNA sequence: TGCAGTGCTAGAGGGGGGGTCGGCGAAAAACTGTTTTTT. Its protein is CSARGGVGEKLFF.